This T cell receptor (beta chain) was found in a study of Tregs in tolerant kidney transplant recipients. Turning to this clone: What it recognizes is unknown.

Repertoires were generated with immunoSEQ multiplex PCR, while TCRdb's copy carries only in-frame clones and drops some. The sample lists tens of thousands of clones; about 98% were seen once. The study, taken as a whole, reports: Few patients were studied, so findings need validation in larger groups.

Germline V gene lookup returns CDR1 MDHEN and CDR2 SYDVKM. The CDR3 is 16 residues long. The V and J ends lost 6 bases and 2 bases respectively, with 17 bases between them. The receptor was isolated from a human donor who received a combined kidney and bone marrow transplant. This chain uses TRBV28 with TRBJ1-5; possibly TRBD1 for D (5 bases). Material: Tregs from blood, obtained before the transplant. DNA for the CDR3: TGTGCCAGCAGGGGGACTCTTGTCCGAGGCAATCAGCCCCAGCATTTT. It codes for CASRGTLVRGNQPQHF.